Shown below are 11 T cell receptor beta chains from a single sample sequenced in a study of cytomegalovirus exposure and HLA in healthy donors. PCR involved 60 Vbeta and 13 Jbeta primers. The data were produced by immunoSEQ multiplex PCR, yet TCRdb's version contains in-frame clones alone and is incomplete. The sample lists tens of thousands of clones, approximately 60% occurring once. The sample comprised PBMCs. These TCRs come from a woman between 45 and 60 years old in good health and CMV-seropositive.

In nucleotides, the CDR3 is TGTGCCAGCAGTTACGGTGAGGGGGTCGAGCAGTTCTTC. Protein product: CASSYGEGVEQFF. This chain joins TRBV6-5 and TRBJ2-1; TRBD1 might be the D (6 bases). Germline assignment: CDR1 MNHEY and CDR2 SVGAGI. There are 13 residues in the CDR3. V dropped 2 bases and J dropped 10 bases, with 12 bases sitting between them.

The chain recombines TRBV6-1 with TRBJ2-2; no clear D gene. The ends were cut back, 7 bases at V and 7 bases at J, with 10 bases in the middle. CDR3 size: 12 residues. Germline CDR1 reads MNHNS; CDR2 reads SASEGT. CDR3 amino acids: CASTFFVGELFF. For the CDR3, the DNA is TGTGCCAGCACCTTTTTCGTCGGGGAGCTGTTTTTT.

The chain employs TRBV7-3 and TRBJ1-6; no reliable D call. The CDR3 length is 15 residues. V was trimmed by 5 bases and J by 7 bases, leaving 15 bases between them. Germline V gene lookup returns CDR1 SGHTA and CDR2 FQGTGA. The CDR3 nucleotides are TGTGCCAGCAGCCTATTAGGAGGTGGAAATTCACCCCTCCACTTT. Its protein is CASSLLGGGNSPLHF.

The chain recombines TRBV28 with TRBJ1-2, with TRBD1 identical over 7 bases. The V and J ends lost 7 bases and 7 bases, in that order; junction bases with no gene match: 15. The germline V gene has CDR1 MDHEN and CDR2 SYDVKM. This CDR3 region has 15 residues. CDR3 amino acids: CASTLFGAGGSGYTF. The CDR3 nucleotides read TGTGCCAGCACCCTATTTGGGGCAGGGGGTAGTGGCTACACCTTC.

This clone has only a few counts. The J gene is TRBJ1-5, the V gene TRBV10-1; 8 nucleotides line up with TRBD1. This CDR3 has 19 residues. Germline V CDR1 and CDR2: WNHNN, SYGVQD (reference sequence). After removal of 9 bases from V and 0 bases from J, the junction contained 19 bases not matched to a gene. CDR3 in DNA: TGCGCCAGTATACACCCCGGGACAGGATTTACTTATAGCAATCAGCCCCAGCATTTT. Translation gives CASIHPGTGFTYSNQPQHF.

This clone showed up just once. This rearrangement joins TRBV27 to TRBJ2-7, with a tentative D call TRBD2 (6 bases). Trimming stripped 5 bases from V and 2 bases from J, with 19 bases between. Germline CDR1 MNHEY, CDR2 SMNVEV (reference sequence). The CDR3 is 16 residues long. As DNA, the CDR3 is TGTGCCAGCAGTCCGTCGTGGGGCGGGGTTACCTACGAGCAGTACTTC. Protein: CASSPSWGGVTYEQYF.

This clone came up once. The chain links TRBV5-4 to TRBJ1-4; D is unclear. V lost 4 bases, J lost 6 bases, and 10 bases lay in between. This CDR3 is built from 13 residues. Germline CDR1 and CDR2: SGHNT and YYREEE (reference sequence). Here the CDR3 reads CASSAVADEKLFF. DNA for the CDR3: TGTGCCAGCAGCGCAGTGGCGGATGAAAAACTGTTTTTT.

The chain carries TRBV7-9 and TRBJ1-4, with D uncertain. Trimming cost V 3 bases and J 3 bases, with 5 bases left between them. This CDR3 spans 13 amino acids. Germline CDR1 SEHNR, CDR2 FQNEAQ (reference sequence). CDR3 in amino acids: CASSFLANEKLFF. As DNA, the CDR3 is TGTGCCAGCAGCTTTCTAGCTAATGAAAAACTGTTTTTT.

This clone was counted a few times. This rearrangement joins TRBV5-1 to TRBJ2-1, with 11 bases that match TRBD2. V lost 7 bases, J lost 5 bases, and 5 bases stayed unmatched. Germline V gene lookup returns CDR1 SGHRS and CDR2 YFSETQ. The CDR3 is made up of 14 amino acids. CDR3 DNA: TGCGCCAGCCAAGGACTAGCGGGTGACAATGAGCAGTTCTTC. Amino acid sequence: CASQGLAGDNEQFF.

The chain combines TRBV6-4 with TRBJ2-2, with TRBD2 matching over 8 bases. Germline V gives CDR1 MRHNA, CDR2 SNTAGT. The CDR3 has 15 residues. V was clipped by 5 bases and J by 3 bases; unmatched bases: 5. CDR3 loop: CASSLSGGDTGELFF. CDR3 in DNA: TGTGCCAGCAGTCTCAGCGGGGGCGACACCGGGGAGCTGTTTTTT.

The rearrangement joins TRBV5-5 to TRBJ2-7, with TRBD2 identical over 8 bases. Germline values: CDR1 SGHKS, CDR2 YYEKEE (reference sequence). Trimming at V came to 1 base and at J to 6 bases, leaving 9 bases not matched to a gene. CDR3 length: 15 amino acids. The CDR3 DNA reads as TGTGCCAGCAGCTTGACGGGACTAGAGAAGGGCGAGCAGTACTTC. It is translated as CASSLTGLEKGEQYF.